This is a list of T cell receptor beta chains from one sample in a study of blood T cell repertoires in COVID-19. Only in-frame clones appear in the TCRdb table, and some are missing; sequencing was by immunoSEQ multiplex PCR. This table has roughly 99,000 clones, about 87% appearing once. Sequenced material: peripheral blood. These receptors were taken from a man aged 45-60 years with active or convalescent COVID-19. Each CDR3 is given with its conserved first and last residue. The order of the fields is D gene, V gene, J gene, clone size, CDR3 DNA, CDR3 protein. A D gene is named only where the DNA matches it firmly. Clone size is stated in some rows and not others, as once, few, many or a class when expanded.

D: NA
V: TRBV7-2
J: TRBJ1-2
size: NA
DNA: TGTGCCAGCAGCTTAGCGGGGGCGGCGGGCTACACCTTC
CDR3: CASSLAGAAGYTF

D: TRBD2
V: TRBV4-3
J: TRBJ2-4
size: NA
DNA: TGCGCCAGCAGCCAATTGAGCCGGGAGGGCCCAAGGTACTTC
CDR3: CASSQLSREGPRYF

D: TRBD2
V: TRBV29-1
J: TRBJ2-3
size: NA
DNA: TGCAGCGTTGAAGATCGATCTTGGGTAGCGGGAAATGCGGATACGCAGTATTTT
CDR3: CSVEDRSWVAGNADTQYF

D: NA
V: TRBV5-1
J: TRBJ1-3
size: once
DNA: TGCGCCAGCAGCTCCATTGGTGGGGCCTCTGGAAACACCATATATTTT
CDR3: CASSSIGGASGNTIYF

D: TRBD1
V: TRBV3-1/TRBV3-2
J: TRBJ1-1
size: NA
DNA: TGTGCCAGCAGCCATTTCAACAGGGGAGACACTGAAGCTTTCTTT
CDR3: CASSHFNRGDTEAFF

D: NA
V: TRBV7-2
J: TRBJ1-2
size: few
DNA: TGTGCCAGCAGCGGGGGGGACACCTACTATGGCTACACCTTC
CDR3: CASSGGDTYYGYTF

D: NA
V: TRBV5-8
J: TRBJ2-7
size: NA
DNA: TGTGCCAGCAGTACGACAGGAGCTTACGAGCAGTACTTC
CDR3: CASSTTGAYEQYF

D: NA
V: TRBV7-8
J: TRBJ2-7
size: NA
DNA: TGTGCCAGCAGCTTAGTTGGGCAGCCCTACGAGCAGTACTTC
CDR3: CASSLVGQPYEQYF

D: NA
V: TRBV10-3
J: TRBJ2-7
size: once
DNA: TGTGCCATCAGTGAGTCGAGGGGGGGTCAGCGGGAGCAGTACTTC
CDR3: CAISESRGGQREQYF

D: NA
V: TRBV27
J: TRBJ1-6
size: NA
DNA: TGTGCCAGCAGTCCAATGGGCAACTATAATTCACCCCTCCACTTT
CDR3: CASSPMGNYNSPLHF

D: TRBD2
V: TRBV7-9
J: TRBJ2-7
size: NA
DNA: TGTGCCAGCAGCGACGGACTAGCGGGCCCCTACGAGCAGTACTTC
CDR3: CASSDGLAGPYEQYF

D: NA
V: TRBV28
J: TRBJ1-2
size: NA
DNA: TGTGCCAGCAGTTTGGGGGGGTATTATGGCTACACCTTC
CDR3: CASSLGGYYGYTF

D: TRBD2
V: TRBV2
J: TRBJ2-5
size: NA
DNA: TGTGTTACCCGGGGGGACTTTAATTCAGAGACCCAGTACTTC
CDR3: CVTRGDFNSETQYF

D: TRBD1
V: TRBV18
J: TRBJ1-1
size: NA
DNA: TGTGCCAGCTCGCCGGGGGACAGGGGGAACACTGAAGCTTTCTTT
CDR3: CASSPGDRGNTEAFF

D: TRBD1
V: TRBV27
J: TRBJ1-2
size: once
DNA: TGTGCCAGCAGCTGGGGACAGGGGTTTGGCTACACCTTC
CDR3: CASSWGQGFGYTF

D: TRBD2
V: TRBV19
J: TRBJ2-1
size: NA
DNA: TGTGCCAGTAGTAGGACCGGGACTAGCGGGCACAATGAGCAGTTCTTC
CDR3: CASSRTGTSGHNEQFF

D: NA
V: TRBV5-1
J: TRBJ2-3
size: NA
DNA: TGCGCCAGCAGCTTGGCCGGGGTAAGGACAGATACGCAGTATTTT
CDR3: CASSLAGVRTDTQYF

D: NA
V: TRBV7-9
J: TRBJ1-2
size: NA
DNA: TGTGCCAGCAGCTCCAGCGTTGGGGACATGAGAGGCTACACCTTC
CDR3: CASSSSVGDMRGYTF

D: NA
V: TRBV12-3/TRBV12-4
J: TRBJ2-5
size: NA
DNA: TGTGCCAGCAGTAGCAGAGGGACCCAGTACTTC
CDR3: CASSSRGTQYF

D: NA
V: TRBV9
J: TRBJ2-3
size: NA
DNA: TGTGCCAGCAGCGTAGTGGCCCAGCAGAGGGGGACAGATACGCAGTATTTT
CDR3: CASSVVAQQRGTDTQYF

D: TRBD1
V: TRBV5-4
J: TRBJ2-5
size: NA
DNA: TGTGCCAGCAGCCTGACAGGGGAAGAGACCCAGTACTTC
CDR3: CASSLTGEETQYF

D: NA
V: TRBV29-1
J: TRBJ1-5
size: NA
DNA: TGCAGCGTTGTTGGAGAGACCTATCAGCCCCAGCATTTT
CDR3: CSVVGETYQPQHF

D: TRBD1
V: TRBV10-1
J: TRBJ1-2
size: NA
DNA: TGCGCCAGCAGTGAGACGAGGGGGCTCGATGGCTACACCTTC
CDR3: CASSETRGLDGYTF

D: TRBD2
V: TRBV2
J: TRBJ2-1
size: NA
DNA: TGTGCCAGCAGCGCCGATGGACTAGCGGGAGTCCAGCAGTTCTTC
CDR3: CASSADGLAGVQQFF

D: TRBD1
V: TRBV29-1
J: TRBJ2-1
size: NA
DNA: TGCAGCGTTTGTTGCCCCAAACAGGGGAATGAGCAGTTCTTC
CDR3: CSVCCPKQGNEQFF

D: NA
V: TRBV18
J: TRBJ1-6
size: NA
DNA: TGTGCCAGCTCAAGGGACATTAATAATTCACCCCTCCACTTT
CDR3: CASSRDINNSPLHF

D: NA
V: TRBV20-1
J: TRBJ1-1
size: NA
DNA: TGCAGTTCGACAGTCGATACTGAAGCTTTCTTT
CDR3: CSSTVDTEAFF

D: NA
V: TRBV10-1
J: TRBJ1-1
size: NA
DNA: TGCGCCAGCAGAGAACGGTTCTCATCATCTGAAGCTTTCTTT
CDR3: CASRERFSSSEAFF

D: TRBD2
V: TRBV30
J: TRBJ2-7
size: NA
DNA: TGTGCCTGGACCTACGGTCTTACTAGCGGGACGGCCTACGAGCAGTACTTC
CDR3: CAWTYGLTSGTAYEQYF

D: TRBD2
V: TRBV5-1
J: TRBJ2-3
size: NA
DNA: TGCGCCAGCAGCTTGGCCGCGGGAGTGGATACGCAGTATTTT
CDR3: CASSLAAGVDTQYF

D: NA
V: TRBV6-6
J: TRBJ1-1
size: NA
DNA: TGTGCCAGCAGTTACGCAGGGTGGGAAGAAGCTTTCTTT
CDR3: CASSYAGWEEAFF

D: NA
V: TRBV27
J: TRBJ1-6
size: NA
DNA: TGTGCCAGCAGTTTCGGGTACTCGACACCCCTCCACTTT
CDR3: CASSFGYSTPLHF

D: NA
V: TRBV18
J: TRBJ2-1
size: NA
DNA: TGTGCCAGCTCAAAGGGGTTCGATGAGCAGTTCTTC
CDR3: CASSKGFDEQFF

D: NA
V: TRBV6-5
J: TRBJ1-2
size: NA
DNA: TGTGCCAGCAGTACCAGAGGGGGCTACACCTTC
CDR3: CASSTRGGYTF

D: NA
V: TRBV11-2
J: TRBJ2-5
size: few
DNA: TGTGCCAGCAGCGAGGGGGTAGCGCGAGGGGAAGAGACCCAGTACTTC
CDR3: CASSEGVARGEETQYF

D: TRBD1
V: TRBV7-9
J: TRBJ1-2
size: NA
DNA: TGTGCCAGCAGCTTAGTCGGGACAGGGGCTAACTATGGCTACACCTTC
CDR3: CASSLVGTGANYGYTF

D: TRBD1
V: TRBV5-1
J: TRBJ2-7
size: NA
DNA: TGCGCCAGCAGCCCTGTCACAGGGGATGGCGAGCAGTACTTC
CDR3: CASSPVTGDGEQYF

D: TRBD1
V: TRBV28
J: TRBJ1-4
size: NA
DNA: TGTGCCAGCAGTTTATCGGGCGGAGGGGGCGACCTAGCAACTAATGAAAAACTGTTTTTT
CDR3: CASSLSGGGGDLATNEKLFF

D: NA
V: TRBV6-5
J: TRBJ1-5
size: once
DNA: TGTGCCAGCAGTCGCGGACAGAACCAGCCCCAGCATTTT
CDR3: CASSRGQNQPQHF

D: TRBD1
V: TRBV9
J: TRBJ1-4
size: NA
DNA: TGTGCCAGCAGCGCTCAAGGACAGGGCGGCGAAAAACTGTTTTTT
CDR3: CASSAQGQGGEKLFF

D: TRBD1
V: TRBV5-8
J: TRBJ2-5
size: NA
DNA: TGTGCCAGCAGCGGGGGGGACAGGGGATTACGAGAGACCCAGTACTTC
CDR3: CASSGGDRGLRETQYF

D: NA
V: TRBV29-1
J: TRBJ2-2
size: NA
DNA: TGCAGCGTGAGGAGGACCGGAGGGGCCGGGGAGCTGTTTTTT
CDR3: CSVRRTGGAGELFF

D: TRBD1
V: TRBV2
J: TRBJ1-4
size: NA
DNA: TGTGCCAGCAGTGAGCTGACAGGGGATTATCGAAAACTGTTTTTT
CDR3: CASSELTGDYRKLFF

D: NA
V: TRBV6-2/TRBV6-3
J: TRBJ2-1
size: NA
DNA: TGTGCCAGCAGTTACTCGAGTAGCGTCCATGAGCAGTTCTTC
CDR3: CASSYSSSVHEQFF

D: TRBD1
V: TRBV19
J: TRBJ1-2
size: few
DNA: TGTGCCAGTAGTATAGACCCGGACAGGGTTGGCTACACCTTC
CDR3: CASSIDPDRVGYTF